This is a list of T cell receptor beta chains from one sample in a study of blood T cell repertoires in COVID-19. Method: immunoSEQ multiplex PCR; TCRdb's copy keeps in-frame clones and lacks some. Among tens of thousands of clones listed, approximately 82% were seen once. The sequenced sample was peripheral blood. These receptors originate from a human donor in a cohort sampled during active COVID-19. Each CDR3 is given with its conserved first and last residue. Each record gives: clone size, V gene, D gene, J gene, CDR3 protein, CDR3 DNA. D genes are given only for firm matches. Clone size, where shown, is once, few, many, or a class for clones that have expanded.

clone_size: NA
v_call: TRBV19
d_call: NA
j_call: TRBJ2-6
cdr3_aa: CATSRFTDSGANVLTF
cdr3_nt: TGTGCCACCTCCAGGTTTACCGACTCTGGGGCCAACGTCCTGACTTTC

clone_size: NA
v_call: TRBV6-5
d_call: NA
j_call: TRBJ1-6
cdr3_aa: CASSRQVESPLHF
cdr3_nt: TGTGCCAGCAGCCGACAGGTAGAGTCACCCCTCCACTTT

clone_size: NA
v_call: TRBV2
d_call: NA
j_call: TRBJ2-2
cdr3_aa: CASRQMNTGELFF
cdr3_nt: TGTGCCAGCCGCCAGATGAACACCGGGGAGCTGTTTTTT

clone_size: NA
v_call: TRBV6-6
d_call: NA
j_call: TRBJ2-7
cdr3_aa: CASVGAGHEQYF
cdr3_nt: TGTGCCAGCGTGGGTGCGGGGCACGAGCAGTACTTC

clone_size: NA
v_call: TRBV27
d_call: TRBD2
j_call: TRBJ2-7
cdr3_aa: CASSPRASGIYEQYF
cdr3_nt: TGTGCCAGCAGTCCCCGTGCTAGCGGGATTTACGAGCAGTACTTC

clone_size: NA
v_call: TRBV6-1
d_call: TRBD1
j_call: TRBJ2-7
cdr3_aa: CASSEAQGDYEQYF
cdr3_nt: TGTGCCAGCAGTGAAGCACAGGGGGACTACGAGCAGTACTTC

clone_size: NA
v_call: TRBV4-1
d_call: TRBD1
j_call: TRBJ1-6
cdr3_aa: CASRHPGQGKHSPLHF
cdr3_nt: TGCGCCAGCAGACACCCGGGACAGGGTAAACATTCACCCCTCCACTTT

clone_size: once
v_call: TRBV3-1/TRBV3-2
d_call: TRBD2
j_call: TRBJ2-7
cdr3_aa: CAAGVGYEQYF
cdr3_nt: TGTGCCGCGGGGGTGGGATACGAGCAGTACTTC

clone_size: once
v_call: TRBV9
d_call: NA
j_call: TRBJ1-6
cdr3_aa: CASSAGFPLNSPLHF
cdr3_nt: TGTGCCAGCAGCGCCGGGTTCCCACTTAATTCACCCCTCCACTTT

clone_size: NA
v_call: TRBV9
d_call: TRBD1
j_call: TRBJ1-2
cdr3_aa: CASSAGTGIYGYTF
cdr3_nt: TGTGCCAGCAGTGCCGGGACAGGGATCTATGGCTACACCTTC

clone_size: NA
v_call: TRBV11-2
d_call: TRBD1
j_call: TRBJ2-7
cdr3_aa: CASSPGQGNEQYF
cdr3_nt: TGTGCCAGCAGCCCGGGACAGGGAAACGAGCAGTACTTC

clone_size: NA
v_call: TRBV6-4
d_call: NA
j_call: TRBJ1-2
cdr3_aa: CASSDGQVGRYTF
cdr3_nt: TGTGCCAGCAGTGACGGTCAGGTGGGGAGGTACACCTTC

clone_size: NA
v_call: TRBV9
d_call: TRBD1
j_call: TRBJ1-3
cdr3_aa: CASSADREFGNTIYF
cdr3_nt: TGTGCCAGCAGCGCCGACAGGGAATTTGGAAACACCATATATTTT

clone_size: NA
v_call: TRBV5-1
d_call: TRBD1
j_call: TRBJ2-3
cdr3_aa: CASSLEGQVTDTQYF
cdr3_nt: TGCGCCAGCAGCTTGGAGGGACAGGTTACAGATACGCAGTATTTT

clone_size: NA
v_call: TRBV6-5
d_call: NA
j_call: TRBJ1-2
cdr3_aa: CASSSYGGDGYTF
cdr3_nt: TGTGCCAGCAGTTCCTACGGAGGTGATGGCTACACCTTC

clone_size: NA
v_call: TRBV3-1/TRBV3-2
d_call: NA
j_call: TRBJ1-3
cdr3_aa: CASSYYSGNTIYF
cdr3_nt: TGTGCCAGCAGCTATTACTCTGGAAACACCATATATTTT

clone_size: NA
v_call: TRBV5-4
d_call: NA
j_call: TRBJ2-3
cdr3_aa: CASRPRGTDTQYF
cdr3_nt: TGTGCCAGCAGGCCCCGAGGCACAGATACGCAGTATTTT

clone_size: NA
v_call: TRBV30
d_call: NA
j_call: TRBJ2-7
cdr3_aa: CAWGGTRGASYEQYF
cdr3_nt: TGTGCCTGGGGAGGGACACGCGGGGCGTCCTACGAGCAGTACTTC

clone_size: NA
v_call: TRBV6-1
d_call: TRBD1
j_call: TRBJ2-6
cdr3_aa: CASSERGQRFSGANVLTF
cdr3_nt: TGTGCCAGCAGTGAAAGGGGACAGCGTTTCTCTGGGGCCAACGTCCTGACTTTC

clone_size: NA
v_call: TRBV5-1
d_call: TRBD1
j_call: TRBJ1-5
cdr3_aa: CASSPQGASNQPQHF
cdr3_nt: TGCGCCAGCTCGCCCCAGGGGGCAAGCAATCAGCCCCAGCATTTT

clone_size: NA
v_call: TRBV5-1
d_call: TRBD1
j_call: TRBJ2-1
cdr3_aa: CASSPGTGIVNEQFF
cdr3_nt: TGCGCCAGCAGCCCCGGGACAGGGATTGTCAATGAGCAGTTCTTC

clone_size: NA
v_call: TRBV6-5
d_call: NA
j_call: TRBJ2-1
cdr3_aa: CATSSRGGFF
cdr3_nt: TGTGCCACTTCCTCGAGGGGGGGGTTCTTC

clone_size: once
v_call: TRBV6-6
d_call: NA
j_call: TRBJ1-2
cdr3_aa: CASSARQINYGYTF
cdr3_nt: TGTGCCAGCAGTGCAAGACAGATTAACTATGGCTACACCTTC

clone_size: NA
v_call: TRBV25-1
d_call: NA
j_call: TRBJ1-3
cdr3_aa: CASSRVSGNTIYF
cdr3_nt: TGTGCCAGCAGTAGAGTCTCTGGAAACACCATATATTTT

clone_size: NA
v_call: TRBV18
d_call: NA
j_call: TRBJ1-3
cdr3_aa: CASSLDTGNTIYF
cdr3_nt: TGTGCCAGCTCGCTCGACACAGGAAACACCATATATTTT

clone_size: NA
v_call: TRBV5-1
d_call: NA
j_call: TRBJ2-2
cdr3_aa: CASSPTNTNTGELFF
cdr3_nt: TGCGCCAGCAGCCCCACTAATACGAACACCGGGGAGCTGTTTTTT